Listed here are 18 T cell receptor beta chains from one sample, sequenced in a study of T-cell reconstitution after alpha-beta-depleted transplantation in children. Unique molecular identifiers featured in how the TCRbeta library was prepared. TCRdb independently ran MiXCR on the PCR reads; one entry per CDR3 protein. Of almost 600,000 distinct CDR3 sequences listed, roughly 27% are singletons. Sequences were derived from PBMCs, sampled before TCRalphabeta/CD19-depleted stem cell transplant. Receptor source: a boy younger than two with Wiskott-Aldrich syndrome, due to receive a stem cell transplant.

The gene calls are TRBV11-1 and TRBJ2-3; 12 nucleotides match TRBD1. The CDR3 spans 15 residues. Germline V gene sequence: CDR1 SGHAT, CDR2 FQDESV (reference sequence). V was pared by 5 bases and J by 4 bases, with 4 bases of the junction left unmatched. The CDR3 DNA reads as TGTGCCAGCAGCGTGGGACAGGGGGCGGCAGATACGCAGTATTTT. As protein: CASSVGQGAADTQYF.

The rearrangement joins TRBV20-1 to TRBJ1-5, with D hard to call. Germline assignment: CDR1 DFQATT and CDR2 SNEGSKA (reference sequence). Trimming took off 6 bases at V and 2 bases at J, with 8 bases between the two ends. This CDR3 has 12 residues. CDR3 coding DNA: TGCAGTGCGCAGCGGGGCAATCAGCCCCAGCATTTT. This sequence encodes CSAQRGNQPQHF.

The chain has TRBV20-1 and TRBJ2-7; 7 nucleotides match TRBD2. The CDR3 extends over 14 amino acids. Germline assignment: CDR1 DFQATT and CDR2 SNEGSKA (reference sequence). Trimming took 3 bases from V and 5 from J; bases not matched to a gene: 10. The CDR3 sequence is CSASRSVTSHEQYF. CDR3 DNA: TGCAGTGCTAGCAGATCCGTGACTAGCCACGAGCAGTACTTC.

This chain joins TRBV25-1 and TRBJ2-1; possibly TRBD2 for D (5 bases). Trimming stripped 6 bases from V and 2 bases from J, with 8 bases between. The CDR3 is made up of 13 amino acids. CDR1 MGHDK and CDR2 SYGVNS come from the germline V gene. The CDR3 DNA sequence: TGTGCCAGCAGCGGACTCCCCTACAATGAGCAGTTCTTC. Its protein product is CASSGLPYNEQFF.

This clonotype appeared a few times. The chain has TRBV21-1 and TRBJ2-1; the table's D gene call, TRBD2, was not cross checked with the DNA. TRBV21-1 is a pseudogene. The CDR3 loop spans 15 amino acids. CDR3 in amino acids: CASTRLADNNNEQFF. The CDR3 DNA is TGTGCCAGCACAAGACTAGCGGATAATAACAATGAGCAGTTCTTC.

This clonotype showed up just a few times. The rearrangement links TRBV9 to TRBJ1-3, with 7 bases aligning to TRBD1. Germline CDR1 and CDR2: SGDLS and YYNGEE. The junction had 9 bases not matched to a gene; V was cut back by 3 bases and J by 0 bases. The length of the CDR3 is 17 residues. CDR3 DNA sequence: TGTGCCAGCAGCGCGGAGACAGGGCTCCCCTCTGGAAACACCATATATTTT. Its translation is CASSAETGLPSGNTIYF.

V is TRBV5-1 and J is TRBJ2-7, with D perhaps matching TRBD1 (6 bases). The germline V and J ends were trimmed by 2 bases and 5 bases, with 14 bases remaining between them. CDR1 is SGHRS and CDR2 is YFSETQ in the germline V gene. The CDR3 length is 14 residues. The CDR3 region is CASSFAGEGDEQYF. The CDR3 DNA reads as TGCGCCAGCAGCTTCGCAGGGGAAGGCGACGAGCAGTACTTC.

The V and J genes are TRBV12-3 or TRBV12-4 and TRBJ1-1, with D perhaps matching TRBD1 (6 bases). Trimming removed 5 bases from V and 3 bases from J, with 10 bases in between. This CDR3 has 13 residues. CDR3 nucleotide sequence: TGTGCCAGCAGTATCAGGGGTGACACTGAAGCTTTCTTT. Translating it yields CASSIRGDTEAFF.

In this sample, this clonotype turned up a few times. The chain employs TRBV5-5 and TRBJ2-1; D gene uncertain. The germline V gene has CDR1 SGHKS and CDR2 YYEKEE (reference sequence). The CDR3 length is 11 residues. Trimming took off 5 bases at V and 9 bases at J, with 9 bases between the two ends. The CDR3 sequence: CASSMWGEQFF. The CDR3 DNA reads TGTGCCAGCAGTATGTGGGGTGAGCAGTTCTTC.

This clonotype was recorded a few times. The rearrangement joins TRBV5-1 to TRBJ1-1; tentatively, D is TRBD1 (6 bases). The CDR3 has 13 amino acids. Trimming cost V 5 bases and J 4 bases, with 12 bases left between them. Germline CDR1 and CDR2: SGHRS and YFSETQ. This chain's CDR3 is CASSFTGSTEAFF. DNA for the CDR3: TGCGCCAGCAGTTTCACAGGGTCCACTGAAGCTTTCTTT.

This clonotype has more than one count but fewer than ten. The CDR3: CASSPPPSGSQTQYF. The CDR3 DNA sequence: TGTGCCAGCAGTCCACCCCCTAGCGGGAGCCAGACGCAGTATTTT. The V call is TRBV28, the J call TRBJ2-3; 10 positions match TRBD2. The CDR3 sequence is 15 residues long. The ends lost 5 bases at V and 9 bases at J; junction bases unmatched: 11. Germline CDR1 and CDR2: MDHEN and SYDVKM.

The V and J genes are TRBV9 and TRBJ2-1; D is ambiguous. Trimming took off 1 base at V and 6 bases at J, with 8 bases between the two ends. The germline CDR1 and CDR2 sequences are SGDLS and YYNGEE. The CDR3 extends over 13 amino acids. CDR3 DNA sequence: TGTGCCAGCAGCGTATCGTCCAGCAATGAGCAGTTCTTC. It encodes CASSVSSSNEQFF.

DNA for the CDR3: TGTGCCAGCAGCCCCGGACAGGGGTGGAATTCACCCCTCCACTTT. This encodes CASSPGQGWNSPLHF. This chain joins TRBV9 and TRBJ1-6, with TRBD1 matching 9 bases. The CDR3 sequence is 15 residues long. Trimming took 4 bases from V and 7 from J; bases not matched to a gene: 6. The germline V gene encodes CDR1 SGDLS and CDR2 YYNGEE.

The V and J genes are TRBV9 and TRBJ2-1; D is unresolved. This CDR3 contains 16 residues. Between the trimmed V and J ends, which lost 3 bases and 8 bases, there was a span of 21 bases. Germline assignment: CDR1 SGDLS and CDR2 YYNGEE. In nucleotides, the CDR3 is TGTGCCAGCAGCGCCTTCCAAGCCCTTTCTAGACATGAGCAGTTCTTC. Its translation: CASSAFQALSRHEQFF.

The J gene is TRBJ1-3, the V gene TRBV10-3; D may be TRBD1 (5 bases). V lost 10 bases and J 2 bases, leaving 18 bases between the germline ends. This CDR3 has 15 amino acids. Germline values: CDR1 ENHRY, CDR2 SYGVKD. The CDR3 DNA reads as TGTGCCACCCGACGCGGGACGACGACTGGAAACACCATATATTTT. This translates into CATRRGTTTGNTIYF.

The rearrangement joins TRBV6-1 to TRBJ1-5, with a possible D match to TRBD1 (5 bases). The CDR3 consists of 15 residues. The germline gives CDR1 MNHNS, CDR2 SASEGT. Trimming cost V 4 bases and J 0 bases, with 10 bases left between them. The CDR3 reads CASSVTDYSNQPQHF. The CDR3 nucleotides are TGTGCCAGCAGTGTGACAGATTATAGCAATCAGCCCCAGCATTTT.

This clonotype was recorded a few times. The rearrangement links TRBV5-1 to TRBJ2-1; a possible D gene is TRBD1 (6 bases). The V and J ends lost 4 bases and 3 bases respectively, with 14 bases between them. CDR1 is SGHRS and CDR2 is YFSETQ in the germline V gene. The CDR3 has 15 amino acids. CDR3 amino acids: CASSVGRQDYNEQFF. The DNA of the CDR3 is TGCGCCAGCAGCGTGGGTCGACAGGACTACAATGAGCAGTTCTTC.

In DNA form, the CDR3 reads TGTGCCAGCGACAGGGTGTCCTACAATGAGCAGTTCTTC. It codes for CASDRVSYNEQFF. The chain joins TRBV2 to TRBJ2-1, with 7 bases aligning to TRBD1. This CDR3 is built from 13 residues. Germline assignment: CDR1 SNHLY and CDR2 FYNNEI. V shed 8 bases, J shed 1 base, and the junction held 2 bases outside the gene matches.